This T cell receptor beta chain was found in a study of response to subunit inactivated influenza vaccine. The CDR3 runs 13 residues. The ends were cut back, 5 bases at V and 6 bases at J, with 12 bases in the middle. Study-wide points: The authors proposed limited new T cell recruitment per seasonal influenza vaccination.

From the RT-PCR reads, TCRdb called clonotypes with MiXCR, one entry per CDR3 protein. Here the sample spans about 480,000 distinct CDR3 sequences, around 13% being singletons. There are a few counts of this clonotype. The antigen remains unidentified. The sequence was collected from a man aged 45-65 years who received an inactivated influenza vaccine. This sample comprised PBMCs from blood, obtained roughly 46 days after vaccination. The genes are TRBV12-3 or TRBV12-4 and TRBJ2-3, with D possibly being TRBD1 (5 bases). The CDR3 DNA reads TGTGCCAGCAGTAGTAACCCAGGGGATACGCAGTATTTT. Amino acid sequence: CASSSNPGDTQYF.